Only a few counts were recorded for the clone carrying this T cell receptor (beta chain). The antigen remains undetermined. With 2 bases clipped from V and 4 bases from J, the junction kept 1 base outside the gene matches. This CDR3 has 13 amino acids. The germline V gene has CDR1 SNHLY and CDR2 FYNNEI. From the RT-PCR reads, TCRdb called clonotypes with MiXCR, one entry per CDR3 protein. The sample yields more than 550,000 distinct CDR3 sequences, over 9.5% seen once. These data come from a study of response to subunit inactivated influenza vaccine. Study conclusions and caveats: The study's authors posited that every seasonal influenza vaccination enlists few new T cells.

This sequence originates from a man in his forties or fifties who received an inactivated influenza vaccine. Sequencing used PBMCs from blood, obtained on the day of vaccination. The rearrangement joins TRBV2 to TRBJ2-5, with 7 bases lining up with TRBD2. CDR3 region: CASSESGGETQYF. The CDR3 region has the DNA TGTGCCAGCAGTGAATCGGGGGGAGAGACCCAGTACTTC.